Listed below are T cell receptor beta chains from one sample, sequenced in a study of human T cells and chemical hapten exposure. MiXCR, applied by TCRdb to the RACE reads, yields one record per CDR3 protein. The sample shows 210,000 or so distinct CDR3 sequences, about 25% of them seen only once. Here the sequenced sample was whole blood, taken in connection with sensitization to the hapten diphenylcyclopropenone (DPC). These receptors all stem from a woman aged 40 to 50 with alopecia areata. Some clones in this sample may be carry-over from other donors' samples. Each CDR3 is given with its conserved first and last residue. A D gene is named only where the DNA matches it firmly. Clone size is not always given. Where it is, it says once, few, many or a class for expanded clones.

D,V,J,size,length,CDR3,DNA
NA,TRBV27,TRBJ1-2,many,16,CASSRNVGAQGYGYTF,TGTGCCAGCAGCCGGAACGTGGGGGCGCAGGGCTATGGCTACACCTTC
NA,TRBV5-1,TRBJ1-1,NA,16,CASSLTAGGTNTEAFF,TGCGCCAGCAGCTTAACGGCAGGAGGGACGAACACTGAAGCTTTCTTT
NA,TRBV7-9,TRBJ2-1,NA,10,CASHDNEQFF,TGTGCCAGCCATGACAATGAGCAGTTCTTC
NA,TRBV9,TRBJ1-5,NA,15,CASSPSGRSNQPQHF,TGTGCCAGCAGTCCAAGTGGGAGGTCTAATCAGCCCCAGCATTTT
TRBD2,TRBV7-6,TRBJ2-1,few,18,CASSLEGLVSSSYNEQFF,TGTGCCAGCAGCTTAGAGGGACTAGTGTCCAGCTCCTACAATGAGCAGTTCTTC
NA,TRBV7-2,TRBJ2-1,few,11,CASSSVLEQFF,TGTGCCAGCAGCTCGGTTTTGGAGCAGTTCTTC
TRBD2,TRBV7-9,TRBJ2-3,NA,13,CASSGSRADTQYF,TGTGCCTCAAGCGGGAGCCGGGCAGATACGCAGTATTTT
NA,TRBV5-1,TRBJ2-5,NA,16,CASSLATARGQETQYF,TGCGCCAGCAGCTTGGCGACAGCAAGGGGCCAAGAGACCCAGTACTTC
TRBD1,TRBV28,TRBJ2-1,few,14,CASTKTGTYNEQFF,TGTGCCAGCACTAAGACAGGGACCTACAATGAGCAGTTCTTC
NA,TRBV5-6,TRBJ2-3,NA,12,CASSLGRRLEYF,TGTGCCAGCAGCTTGGGCCGCAGGTTGGAGTATTTT
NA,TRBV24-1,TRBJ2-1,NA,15,CATSDPNRVRNEQFF,TGTGCCACCAGTGATCCCAACAGGGTACGAAATGAGCAGTTCTTC
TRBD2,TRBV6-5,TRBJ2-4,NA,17,CASSSTRGGVAKNIQYF,TGTGCCAGCAGTTCTACACGCGGGGGAGTAGCCAAAAACATTCAGTACTTC
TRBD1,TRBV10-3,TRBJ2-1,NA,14,CAISAGQGLSEQFF,TGTGCCATCAGTGCAGGACAGGGGCTTAGTGAGCAGTTCTTC
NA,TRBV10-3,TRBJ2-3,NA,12,CAISPSTDTQYF,TGTGCCATCAGCCCCAGCACAGATACGCAGTATTTT
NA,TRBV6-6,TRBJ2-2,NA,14,CASRPPGEVGELFF,TGTGCCAGCAGGCCCCCTGGGGAGGTCGGGGAGCTGTTTTTT
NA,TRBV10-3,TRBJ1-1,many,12,CAISIQGTEAFF,TGTGCCATCAGTATACAGGGAACTGAAGCTTTCTTT
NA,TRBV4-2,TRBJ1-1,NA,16,CASSQDKAVLRTEAFF,TGTGCCAGCAGCCAAGATAAGGCGGTGCTTCGCACTGAAGCTTTCTTT
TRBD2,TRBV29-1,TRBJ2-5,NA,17,CSVDQAGGTKRGETQYF,TGCAGCGTTGATCAAGCGGGAGGCACAAAGAGGGGTGAGACCCAGTACTTC
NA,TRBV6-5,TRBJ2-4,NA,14,CASSYSPGINIQYF,TGTGCCAGCAGTTACTCACCCGGGATAAACATTCAGTACTTC
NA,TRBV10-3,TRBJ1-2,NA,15,CAISPGAQGGYGYTF,TGTGCCATCAGCCCCGGAGCACAGGGCGGCTATGGCTACACCTTC
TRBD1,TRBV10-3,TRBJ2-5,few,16,CAISNPGQGKVETQYF,TGTGCCATCAGTAACCCGGGACAGGGGAAGGTGGAGACCCAGTACTTC
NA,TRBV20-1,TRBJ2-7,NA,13,CSARGLTTYEQYF,TGCAGTGCCAGAGGACTTACCACCTACGAGCAGTACTTC
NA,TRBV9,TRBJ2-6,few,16,CASSVEGLGRANVLTF,TGTGCCAGCAGCGTAGAAGGGTTGGGGAGGGCCAACGTCCTGACTTTC
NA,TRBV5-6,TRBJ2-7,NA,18,CASSLLPFTGTGGVEQYF,TGTGCCAGCAGCTTGTTACCATTTACGGGCACAGGGGGGGTCGAGCAGTACTTC
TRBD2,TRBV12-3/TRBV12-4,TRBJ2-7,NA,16,CASSLGGTSVSYEQYF,TGTGCCAGCAGTTTAGGGGGGACTAGCGTTTCCTACGAGCAGTACTTC
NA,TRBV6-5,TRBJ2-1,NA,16,CASIPGSGYSYNEQFF,TGTGCCAGCATCCCCGGGAGCGGGTACTCCTACAATGAGCAGTTCTTC
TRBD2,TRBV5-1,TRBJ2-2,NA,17,CASSPWVAGMNTGELFF,TGCGCCAGCAGCCCGTGGGTAGCGGGGATGAACACCGGGGAGCTGTTTTTT
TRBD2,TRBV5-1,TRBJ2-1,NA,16,CASSSIPSGRANEQFF,TGCGCCAGCAGCTCAATCCCTAGCGGGAGGGCCAATGAGCAGTTCTTC
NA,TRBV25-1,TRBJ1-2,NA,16,CASSEGVGSTNYGYTF,TGTGCCAGCAGTGAAGGAGTGGGGAGCACTAACTATGGCTACACCTTC
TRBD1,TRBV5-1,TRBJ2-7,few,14,CASSLGTGTYEQYF,TGTGCCAGCAGCTTAGGGACAGGGACCTACGAGCAGTACTTC
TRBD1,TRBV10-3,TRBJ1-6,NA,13,CAISQGVDSPLHF,TGTGCCATCAGCCAGGGGGTTGATTCACCCCTCCACTTT
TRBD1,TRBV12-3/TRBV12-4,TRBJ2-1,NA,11,CASSQGTGGFF,TGTGCCAGCAGCCAGGGGACAGGGGGATTCTTC
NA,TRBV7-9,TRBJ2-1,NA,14,CASSLEGLYNEQFF,TGTGCCAGCAGCCTAGAGGGCTTGTACAATGAGCAGTTCTTC
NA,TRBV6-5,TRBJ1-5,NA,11,CASSLAEPQHF,TGTGCCAGCAGTCTGGCAGAGCCCCAGCATTTT
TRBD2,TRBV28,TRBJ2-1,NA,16,CASCLLAGRPYNEQFF,TGTGCCAGCTGCCTTCTAGCGGGGAGGCCCTACAATGAGCAGTTCTTC
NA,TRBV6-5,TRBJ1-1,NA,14,CASNPGLGRTEAFF,TGTGCCAGCAACCCAGGGTTAGGAAGGACTGAAGCTTTCTTT
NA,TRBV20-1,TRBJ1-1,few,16,CSARDSRGLMNTEAFF,TGCAGTGCTAGAGATTCACGGGGCCTCATGAACACTGAAGCTTTCTTT
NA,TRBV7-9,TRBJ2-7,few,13,CASSLASPHEQYF,TGTGCCAGCAGCTTAGCCTCCCCCCACGAGCAGTACTTC
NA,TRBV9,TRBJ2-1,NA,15,CASSPSTTPHNEQFF,TGTGCCAGCAGCCCCTCGACTACTCCCCACAATGAGCAGTTCTTC
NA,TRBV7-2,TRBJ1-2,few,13,CASSLDNRRGYTF,TGTGCCAGCAGCTTAGATAACCGCAGGGGCTACACCTTC
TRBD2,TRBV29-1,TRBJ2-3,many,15,CSVGTGLAGSDTQYF,TGCAGCGTTGGGACGGGACTAGCGGGATCAGATACGCAGTATTTT